The source of this T cell receptor beta chain is a study of cytomegalovirus exposure and HLA in healthy donors. Vbeta (60) and Jbeta (13) primers were used in the PCR. Repertoires were generated with immunoSEQ multiplex PCR, while TCRdb's copy carries only in-frame clones and drops some. This table has 170,000 or so clones, about 81% appearing once. J lost 6 bases, V lost 5 bases, and 6 bases had no gene match. The CDR3 is 15 residues long. The germline V gene has CDR1 MNHEY and CDR2 SVGAGI. This rearrangement joins TRBV6-5 to TRBJ2-1; 11 nucleotides match TRBD2. This receptor was taken from a woman in her twenties or thirties in good health and CMV-seronegative. The sequenced sample was PBMCs. The CDR3 reads CASSPRLAGRNEQFF. The CDR3 coding sequence is TGTGCCAGCAGTCCCCGACTAGCGGGACGCAATGAGCAGTTCTTC.